One and the same sample provided the 32 T cell receptor beta chains below, sequenced in a study of T cell responses to AZD1222 COVID-19 vaccine. This table comes from immunoSEQ multiplex PCR, and its TCRdb copy is limited to in-frame clones, with some not included. The sample lists about 190,000 clones, around 90% occurring once. The sequenced sample was peripheral blood, obtained on day 0 of AZD1222 vaccination. The receptors here all came from an adult in good health.

The count of this clone is one. J is TRBJ1-1 and V is TRBV5-5; TRBD1 agrees at 8 bases. Trimming took 2 bases from V and 5 from J; bases not matched to a gene: 11. Germline CDR1 and CDR2: SGHKS and YYEKEE (reference sequence). CDR3 length: 16 amino acids. CDR3 in DNA: TGTGCCAGCAGCTTCGTGCCCCAGGGGGCTCGGACTGAAGCTTTCTTT. It yields the protein CASSFVPQGARTEAFF. Filled out from reference TRBV5-5 and TRBJ1-1, the complete variable domain reads DAGVTQSPTHLIKTRGQQVTLRCSPISGHKSVSWYQQVLGQGPQFIFQYYEKEERGRGNFPDRFSARQFPNYSSELNVNALLLGDSALYLCASSFVPQGARTEAFFGQGTRLTVV.

The rearrangement links TRBV27 to TRBJ2-1, with 11 nucleotides matching TRBD2. V gave up 7 bases and J gave up 4 bases; unmatched junction bases: 9. This CDR3 is built from 16 residues. Germline V gene sequence: CDR1 MNHEY, CDR2 SMNVEV (reference sequence). DNA of the CDR3: TGTGCCAGCATTTATAGCGGGGGGGCGAGATACAATGAGCAGTTCTTC. Translated: CASIYSGGARYNEQFF.

The V call is TRBV27, the J call TRBJ2-2, with 14 positions matching TRBD2. Germline loops: CDR1 MNHEY, CDR2 SMNVEV (reference sequence). The ends lost 5 bases at V and 1 base at J; junction bases unmatched: 15. This CDR3 is 21 amino acids long. Here the CDR3 DNA reads TGTGCCAGCAGTCCCCCCGGGACTAGCGGGAGTACTTTAGTGAACACCGGGGAGCTGTTTTTT. Translation gives CASSPPGTSGSTLVNTGELFF.

The rearrangement uses TRBV7-3 and TRBJ2-6; no clear D gene. V was cut by 4 bases and J by 2 bases, with 0 bases left in between. Per the germline V gene, CDR1 is SGHTA and CDR2 is FQGTGA. This CDR3 is 12 amino acids long. The CDR3 region is CASSSGANVLTF. The CDR3 DNA is TGTGCCAGCAGCTCTGGGGCCAACGTCCTGACTTTC.

The chain employs TRBV2 and TRBJ2-7; 9 nucleotides align to TRBD1. Germline CDR1 and CDR2: SNHLY and FYNNEI. This CDR3 is built from 14 residues. V dropped 6 bases and J dropped 5; count of bases not matched to a gene: 8. CDR3 in amino acids: CASSFHRTGDEQYF. CDR3 nucleotides: TGTGCCAGCAGCTTTCATAGGACAGGGGACGAGCAGTACTTC.

The chain combines TRBV5-4 with TRBJ1-2; 8 positions match TRBD1. Germline trimming cut 2 bases from V and 7 bases from J; bases unmatched to any gene: 4. Germline-derived CDR1 and CDR2 are SGHNT and YYREEE (reference sequence). This CDR3 comprises 13 residues. Here the CDR3 reads CASSLKDRAGYTF. The CDR3 coding sequence is TGTGCCAGCAGCTTAAAGGACAGGGCTGGCTACACCTTC. Full variable domain (outside the CDR3, taken from reference TRBV5-4 and TRBJ1-2): ETGVTQSPTHLIKTRGQQVTLRCSSQSGHNTVSWYQQALGQGPQFIFQYYREEENGRGNFPPRFSGLQFPNYSSELNVNALELDDSALYLCASSLKDRAGYTFGSGTRLTVV.

The genes are TRBV9 and TRBJ2-5; 12 bases match TRBD1. The germline CDR1 and CDR2 sequences are SGDLS and YYNGEE. This CDR3 comprises 16 residues. V was pared by 0 bases and J by 5 bases, with 5 bases of the junction left unmatched. As DNA, the CDR3 is TGTGCCAGCAGCGTAGAGGGACAGGGGGCAAAGGAGACCCAGTACTTC. Its translation is CASSVEGQGAKETQYF. The full variable domain, completed using reference TRBV9 and TRBJ2-5, is DSGVTQTPKHLITATGQRVTLRCSPRSGDLSVYWYQQSLDQGLQFLIQYYNGEERAKGNILERFSAQQFPDLHSELNLSSLELGDSALYFCASSVEGQGAKETQYFGPGTRLLVL.

The rearrangement links TRBV25-1 to TRBJ1-2; D gene ambiguous. CDR1 MGHDK and CDR2 SYGVNS come from the germline V gene. The CDR3 extends over 14 amino acids. V was pared by 2 bases and J by 3 bases, with 10 bases between. The DNA for the CDR3 is TGTGCCAGCAGTGAAGGAGGCAGCGACTATGGCTACACCTTC. Translation gives CASSEGGSDYGYTF.

V usage is TRBV7-9 and J usage is TRBJ2-2; TRBD2 is a possible D gene (5 bases). CDR3 length: 15 amino acids. V was pared by 5 bases and J by 1 base, with 11 bases between. From germline, CDR1 is SEHNR and CDR2 FQNEAQ (reference sequence). CDR3 sequence: CASSRGLLNTGELFF. CDR3 sequence (DNA): TGTGCCAGCAGCAGAGGACTGTTGAACACCGGGGAGCTGTTTTTT.

The CDR3 DNA follows: TGTGCCAGCAGCTTAGGAAGGGGGCGGAGGATTAATGAAAAACTGTTTTTT. Protein: CASSLGRGRRINEKLFF. The chain couples TRBV11-2 to TRBJ1-4; 7 bases line up with TRBD1. Trimming took 1 base from V and 4 from J; bases not matched to a gene: 9. CDR1 and CDR2 from the germline V gene are SGHAT and FQNNGV. The CDR3 covers 17 residues.

The J gene is TRBJ1-6, the V gene TRBV19, with D possibly TRBD1 on 6 matching bases. This CDR3 region has 14 residues. The V gene's germline CDR1 is LNHDA and CDR2 SQIVND (reference sequence). Trimming removed 5 bases at V and 10 bases at J, with 15 bases between. In DNA form, the CDR3 reads TGTGCCAGTAGTCGAGACAGGCTAGTCTCACCCCTCCACTTT. This encodes CASSRDRLVSPLHF. Combining the CDR3 with reference TRBV19 and TRBJ1-6 gives the whole variable domain DGGITQSPKYLFRKEGQNVTLSCEQNLNHDAMYWYRQDPGQGLRLIYYSQIVNDFQKGDIAEGYSVSREKKESFPLTVTSAQKNPTAFYLCASSRDRLVSPLHFGNGTRLTVT.

The gene calls are TRBV7-2 and TRBJ2-7; weak D call: TRBD2 (5 bases). The V gene's germline CDR1 is SGHTA and CDR2 FQGNSA. The CDR3 is made up of 13 amino acids. V gave up 3 bases and J gave up 12 bases, with 18 bases separating them. The CDR3 sequence is CASSLLRAEAPYF. In DNA form, the CDR3 reads TGTGCCAGCAGCTTGCTGCGGGCGGAGGCACCGTACTTC.

In its sample, this clone was seen once. The chain has TRBV6-4 and TRBJ1-2; the D gene is possibly TRBD1 (6 bases). Germline CDR1 MRHNA, CDR2 SNTAGT. This CDR3 comprises 14 residues. V gave up 0 bases and J gave up 4 bases, with 9 bases separating them. Here the CDR3 reads CASSDSSGVYGYTF. The CDR3 nucleotides are TGTGCCAGCAGTGACTCTTCAGGGGTCTATGGCTACACCTTC.

The chain has TRBV7-9 and TRBJ2-1, with TRBD2 identical over 12 bases. Germline V gene sequence: CDR1 SEHNR, CDR2 FQNEAQ (reference sequence). The CDR3 consists of 15 residues. V lost 5 bases, J lost 8 bases, and 7 bases stayed unmatched. Written as DNA, the CDR3 is TGTGCCAGCAGCCCTCCGGGACTAGCGGGTTATGAGCAGTTCTTC. Translation: CASSPPGLAGYEQFF. The full variable domain, in which reference TRBV7-9 and TRBJ2-1 provide the parts outside the CDR3, is DTGVSQNPRHKITKRGQNVTFRCDPISEHNRLYWYRQTLGQGPEFLTYFQNEAQLEKSRLLSDRFSAERPKGSFSTLEIQRTEQGDSAMYLCASSPPGLAGYEQFFGPGTRLTVL.

The V call is TRBV19, the J call TRBJ2-7; 7 bases are shared with TRBD1. Germline V gene lookup returns CDR1 LNHDA and CDR2 SQIVND (reference sequence). The V gene end was trimmed by 5 bases and the J gene end by 2 bases; junction bases not matched to a gene: 3. This CDR3 spans 13 amino acids. CDR3 sequence (DNA): TGTGCCAGTAGTCGGGACAGTACCTACGAGCAGTACTTC. This codes for CASSRDSTYEQYF.

The CDR3 loop reads CASSPRTSSGTGELFF. The DNA for the CDR3 is TGTGCCAGCAGCCCCCGGACTAGCTCGGGCACCGGGGAGCTGTTTTTT. The V and J genes are TRBV11-3 and TRBJ2-2; 8 nucleotides align to TRBD2. The CDR3 covers 16 residues. After removal of 5 bases from V and 4 bases from J, the junction contained 9 bases not matched to a gene. Germline CDR1 and CDR2: SGHNT and YENEEA.

This rearrangement joins TRBV11-2 to TRBJ1-6; D possibly corresponds to TRBD1 (6 bases). Germline CDR1 is SGHAT and CDR2 is FQNNGV. V gave up 5 bases and J gave up 7 bases, with 15 bases separating them. CDR3 length: 15 amino acids. The CDR3 bases are TGTGCCAGCAGCCAAAGCAGGGGTGTAAATTCACCCCTCCACTTT. This translates into CASSQSRGVNSPLHF. The entire variable domain, with the rest obtained from reference TRBV11-2 and TRBJ1-6, is as follows: EAGVAQSPRYKIIEKRQSVAFWCNPISGHATLYWYQQILGQGPKLLIQFQNNGVVDDSQLPKDRFSAERLKGVDSTLKIQPAKLEDSAVYLCASSQSRGVNSPLHFGNGTRLTVT.

The V call is TRBV5-6, the J call TRBJ2-4, with no clear D. The CDR3 is 12 amino acids. Trimming cost V 2 bases and J 4 bases, with 4 bases left between them. In germline, CDR1 is SGHDT, CDR2 YYEEEE. The CDR3: CASSFGKNIQYF. In DNA form, the CDR3 reads TGTGCCAGCAGCTTTGGGAAAAACATTCAGTACTTC.

This chain uses TRBV7-8 with TRBJ1-4, with 7 bases fitting TRBD1. The CDR3 runs to 15 residues. Trimming took 6 bases from V and 7 from J; bases not matched to a gene: 11. CDR1 and CDR2 (germline): SGHVS, FQNEAQ. CDR3: CASRRFGTVSEKLFF. The CDR3 DNA sequence: TGTGCCAGCAGACGCTTCGGGACAGTGAGTGAAAAACTGTTTTTT.

The chain recombines TRBV27 with TRBJ2-3; 9 positions match TRBD2. The germline CDR1 and CDR2 sequences are MNHEY and SMNVEV (reference sequence). This CDR3 spans 16 amino acids. J gave up 2 bases and V 4 bases, and 7 bases lay outside the gene matches. The CDR3 DNA sequence: TGTGCCAGCAGTTCCCCTCTAGCGGGGTACACAGATACGCAGTATTTT. Translated: CASSSPLAGYTDTQYF.

V usage is TRBV2 and J usage is TRBJ2-7, with no clear D. V lost 3 bases and J 4 bases, leaving 4 bases between the germline ends. CDR3 length: 11 amino acids. The germline gives CDR1 SNHLY, CDR2 FYNNEI. CDR3 amino acids: CASSEGYEQYF. DNA for the CDR3: TGTGCCAGCAGTGAGGGTTACGAGCAGTACTTC.

The rearrangement links TRBV28 to TRBJ2-7; 9 bases fit TRBD1. There are 15 residues in the CDR3. CDR1 MDHEN and CDR2 SYDVKM come from the germline V gene. The V gene end was trimmed by 6 bases and the J gene end by 2 bases; junction bases not matched to a gene: 8. The CDR3 here is CASRPTGGYTYEQYF. The CDR3 DNA follows: TGTGCCAGCAGACCGACAGGGGGATATACCTACGAGCAGTACTTC.

CDR3 nucleotide sequence: TGTGCCAGCAGTTTATCCCCTCGCGAGCAGTACTTC. It specifies CASSLSPREQYF. The rearrangement uses TRBV28 and TRBJ2-7; D gene unclear. This CDR3 spans 12 amino acids. The V end was cut by 1 base, the J end by 6 bases, with 7 bases between. CDR1 is MDHEN, CDR2 SYDVKM, per germline.

This sequence joins TRBV4-2 and TRBJ1-4; 9 bases align to TRBD1. CDR3 length: 16 amino acids. From germline, CDR1 is LGHNA and CDR2 YNFKEQ. With V trimmed by 7 bases and J by 10 bases, 16 bases remained unmatched. Here the CDR3 DNA reads TGTGCCAGCACCCATATAACGGGACAGGGTTTCGGAAAACTGTTTTTT. Translating it yields CASTHITGQGFGKLFF.

This chain uses TRBV28 with TRBJ2-1; D is possibly TRBD2 (5 bases). CDR1 MDHEN and CDR2 SYDVKM come from the germline V gene. V shed 2 bases and J shed 7 bases, with 15 bases lying between them. The CDR3 has 15 residues. CDR3 sequence (DNA): TGTGCCAGCAGTTTAGTCGAGGGAAGGTTAAATGAGCAGTTCTTC. Its protein product is CASSLVEGRLNEQFF.

The chain couples TRBV6-2 or TRBV6-3 to TRBJ1-4; maybe TRBD1 (6 bases). The CDR3 is 14 residues long. V was clipped by 5 bases and J by 4 bases, with 11 bases between them. CDR1 and CDR2 from the germline V gene are MNHEY and SVGEGT. The CDR3 DNA is TGTGCCAGCAGTCTCCGACAGGATAATGAAAAACTGTTTTTT. This codes for CASSLRQDNEKLFF.

The rearrangement uses TRBV5-6 and TRBJ1-5; D possibly corresponds to TRBD1 (6 bases). The CDR3 extends over 15 amino acids. The germline V gene has CDR1 SGHDT and CDR2 YYEEEE. Trimming removed 0 bases at V and 4 bases at J, with 11 bases between. As DNA, the CDR3 is TGTGCCAGCAGCTTGGGGGTGCAGGGGAATCAGCCCCAGCATTTT. Amino acid sequence: CASSLGVQGNQPQHF.

The rearrangement uses TRBV15 and TRBJ2-3; TRBD2 might be the D (5 bases). Germline V gives CDR1 LNHNV, CDR2 YYDKDF (reference sequence). The CDR3 loop spans 16 amino acids. V was trimmed by 0 bases and J by 3 bases, leaving 13 bases between them. CDR3 nucleotides: TGTGCCACCAGCAGAGATCTTTGGCTAGCAACAGATACGCAGTATTTT. Translation gives CATSRDLWLATDTQYF.

The chain carries TRBV6-5 and TRBJ2-7; 12 bases align to TRBD2. Germline lookup yields CDR1 MNHEY and CDR2 SVGAGI. The junction had 9 bases not matched to a gene; V was cut back by 5 bases and J by 7 bases. This CDR3 spans 15 amino acids. As DNA, the CDR3 is TGTGCCAGCAGTCCGACTAGCGGGAGAATTGTAGAGCAGTACTTC. As protein: CASSPTSGRIVEQYF.

This clone was seen a handful of times. The chain links TRBV5-4 to TRBJ1-2; D is unclear. CDR1 is SGHNT and CDR2 is YYREEE in the germline V gene (reference sequence). This CDR3 has 13 amino acids. The V end was cut by 2 bases, the J end by 4 bases, with 9 bases between. The CDR3 DNA reads TGTGCCAGCAGCTTACGACTGGGCTATGGCTACACCTTC. Encoded protein: CASSLRLGYGYTF.

This chain connects TRBV14 to TRBJ1-6; unclear D gene. Per the germline V gene, CDR1 is SGHDN and CDR2 is FVKESK. The CDR3 covers 17 residues. The V gene lost 1 base and the J gene lost 6 bases, with 16 bases spanning the gap. CDR3 DNA: TGTGCCAGCAGCCAAGGGGTTCACATGGCTGCTAATTCACCCCTCCACTTT. Amino acid sequence: CASSQGVHMAANSPLHF.

This clone was counted a single time. V is TRBV27 and J is TRBJ2-1, with D possibly being TRBD2 (5 bases). Germline assignment: CDR1 MNHEY and CDR2 SMNVEV (reference sequence). CDR3 length: 16 residues. With 5 bases removed from V and 0 bases from J, the gap between germline ends came to 14 bases. Here the CDR3 DNA reads TGTGCCAGCAGTCGTAGGGAGCGGAGCTCCTACAATGAGCAGTTCTTC. Translating it yields CASSRRERSSYNEQFF.